The clone carrying this T cell receptor beta chain came up a few times. Its antigen is unknown. Individuals selected for sequencing had exhibited CD8+CD57+ cell expansion on flow cytometry. The germline gives CDR1 SGDLS, CDR2 YYNGEE. The CDR3 extends over 16 amino acids. V lost 8 bases to trimming and J lost 2 bases, with 21 bases between them. This entry is derived from a study of CD8+CD57+ T cells in acquired aplastic anemia. Overall study findings and caveats: Approximately 30 was the count of CD8+ CDR3 sequences that patients shared with controls.

Profiles of TCR beta VDJ and CDR3 were generated from a genomic DNA template. In TCRdb, the reads were re-called with MiXCR into one record per CDR3 protein. This table has approximately 470,000 distinct CDR3 sequences, around 30% appearing once. The chain links TRBV9 to TRBJ2-3; a weak D match, TRBD2 (7 bases). The sequencing sample was made of sorted CD4+, CD8+, or CD8+CD57+ T cells (not recorded which) from PBMCs. The clonotype originates from a human donor with aplastic anemia. Written as DNA, the CDR3 is TGTGCCAGTTCGGGGGGCGAGACGCCCTTCACAGATACGCAGTATTTT. This codes for CASSGGETPFTDTQYF.